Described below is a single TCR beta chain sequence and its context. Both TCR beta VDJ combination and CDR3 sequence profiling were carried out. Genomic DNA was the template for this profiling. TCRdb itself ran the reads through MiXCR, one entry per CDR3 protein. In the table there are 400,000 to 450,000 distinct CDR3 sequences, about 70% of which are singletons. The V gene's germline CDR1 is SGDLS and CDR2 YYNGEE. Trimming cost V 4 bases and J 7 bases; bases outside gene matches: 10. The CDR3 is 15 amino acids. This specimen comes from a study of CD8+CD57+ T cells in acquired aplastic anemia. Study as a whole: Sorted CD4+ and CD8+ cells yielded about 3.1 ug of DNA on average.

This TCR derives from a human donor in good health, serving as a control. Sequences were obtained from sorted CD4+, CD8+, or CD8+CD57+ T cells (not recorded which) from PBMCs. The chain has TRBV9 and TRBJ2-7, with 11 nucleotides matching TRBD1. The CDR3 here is CASSLVRDRGSEQYF. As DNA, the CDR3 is TGTGCCAGCAGCCTAGTCCGGGACAGGGGGTCAGAGCAGTACTTC.